Presented here are 27 T cell receptor beta chains from one specimen sequenced in a study of OX40 agonist ivuxolimab in advanced cancers. Sequencing was performed with immunoSEQ multiplex PCR; in TCRdb, only in-frame clones are kept and a portion is missing. The sample shows around 70,000 clones, approximately 78% of them seen only once. Here the sequenced sample was CD4+ or CD8+ T cells sorted from blood, taken in a trial of the OX40 agonist ivuxolimab. These receptors were collected from an adult with an advanced solid tumor such as melanoma, head and neck, liver or kidney cancer.

The J gene is TRBJ2-4, the V gene TRBV19, with D perhaps matching TRBD1 (6 bases). The CDR3 covers 14 residues. The V gene's germline CDR1 is LNHDA and CDR2 SQIVND (reference sequence). The germline V and J ends were trimmed by 5 bases and 1 base, with 9 bases remaining between them. The CDR3 loop is CASSPQGAKNIQYF. The CDR3 DNA sequence: TGTGCCAGTAGTCCCCAGGGGGCCAAAAACATTCAGTACTTC.

This chain's CDR3 is CASSSTELEAFF. CDR3 DNA: TGTGCCAGCAGTTCGACGGAGTTAGAAGCTTTCTTT. The rearrangement links TRBV28 to TRBJ1-1; D remains ambiguous. The CDR3 consists of 12 residues. Germline V gives CDR1 MDHEN, CDR2 SYDVKM. V lost 4 bases and J 8 bases, leaving 11 bases between the germline ends. Filled out from reference TRBV28 and TRBJ1-1, the complete variable domain reads DVKVTQSSRYLVKRTGEKVFLECVQDMDHENMFWYRQDPGLGLRLIYFSYDVKMKEKGDIPEGYSVSREKKERFSLILESASTNQTSMYLCASSSTELEAFFGQGTRLTVV.

In this sample, this clone turned up a few times. V and J are TRBV6-6 and TRBJ1-1; no firm D call. This CDR3 is 12 amino acids long. V dropped 5 bases and J dropped 1 base, with 5 bases sitting between them. Germline assignment: CDR1 MNHNY and CDR2 SVGAGI (reference sequence). CDR3 amino acids: CASSLRNTEAFF. The CDR3 DNA follows: TGTGCCAGCAGTCTTCGGAACACTGAAGCTTTCTTT.

The chain uses TRBV6-5 and TRBJ1-2; weak D call: TRBD1 (5 bases). CDR3 length: 15 amino acids. From germline, CDR1 is MNHEY and CDR2 SVGAGI. Trimming took 0 bases from V and 3 from J, leaving 11 bases between them. CDR3 nucleotide sequence: TGTGCCAGCAGTTACTCACAGGATCGGGACTATGGCTACACCTTC. As protein: CASSYSQDRDYGYTF.

The rearrangement uses TRBV5-6 and TRBJ2-1; 7 bases map to TRBD2. The germline gives CDR1 SGHDT, CDR2 YYEEEE. Trimming removed 0 bases from V and 3 bases from J; junction bases left unmatched: 9. The CDR3 totals 17 residues. The CDR3 protein is CASSLETSLLIYNEQFF. In nucleotides, the CDR3 is TGTGCCAGCAGCTTGGAGACTAGCCTTCTTATCTACAATGAGCAGTTCTTC.

The rearrangement joins TRBV5-1 to TRBJ1-4; D is undetermined. The CDR3 has 13 amino acids. Germline V gene data show CDR1 as SGHRS and CDR2 as YFSETQ. Between the trimmed V and J ends, which lost 0 bases and 10 bases, there was a span of 10 bases. The CDR3 sequence: CASSLGGRSKLFF. The CDR3 DNA is TGCGCCAGCAGCTTGGGAGGTCGTTCAAAACTGTTTTTT.

The chain couples TRBV6-1 to TRBJ2-1; D gene ambiguous. Trimming left V 5 bases short and J 3 bases short, with 5 bases between. Germline assignment: CDR1 MNHNS and CDR2 SASEGT. The CDR3 covers 12 residues. CDR3 sequence reads: CASSPIYNEQFF. CDR3 in DNA: TGTGCCAGCAGTCCAATCTACAATGAGCAGTTCTTC.

The CDR3 sequence is CASAGRWNTEAFF. Written as DNA, the CDR3 is TGCGCCAGCGCCGGACGGTGGAACACTGAAGCTTTCTTT. This chain connects TRBV5-1 to TRBJ1-1; D not resolved. The CDR3 consists of 13 residues. CDR1 is SGHRS, CDR2 YFSETQ, per germline. V lost 7 bases and J lost 1, with 11 bases in between.

The V and J genes are TRBV10-3 and TRBJ2-3, with 7 bases that match TRBD2. V lost 9 bases and J lost 4; bases outside the gene matches: 10. Germline V gene data show CDR1 as ENHRY and CDR2 as SYGVKD. CDR3 length: 14 residues. Here the CDR3 reads CAITPREGSDTQYF. In DNA form, the CDR3 reads TGTGCCATAACTCCGAGGGAGGGATCAGATACGCAGTATTTT.

CDR3 loop: CASSFLAGGRGTDTQYF. CDR3 bases: TGTGCCAGCAGCTTCCTAGCGGGGGGCCGGGGCACAGATACGCAGTATTTT. The chain joins TRBV11-2 to TRBJ2-3, with 11 bases identical to TRBD2. Germline V gives CDR1 SGHAT, CDR2 FQNNGV. The ends lost 3 bases at V and 1 base at J; junction bases unmatched: 6. This CDR3 spans 17 amino acids.

The gene calls are TRBV6-6 and TRBJ2-3; tentatively, D is TRBD1 (5 bases). Germline loops: CDR1 MNHNY, CDR2 SVGAGI (reference sequence). The CDR3 is made up of 14 amino acids. Trimming took 2 bases from V and 3 from J, leaving 9 bases between them. The DNA for the CDR3 is TGTGCCAGCAGTTACACAGGTCAGACAGATACGCAGTATTTT. The encoded protein is CASSYTGQTDTQYF.

V usage is TRBV5-4 and J usage is TRBJ2-3; the match to TRBD2 covers 9 bases. The CDR3 spans 16 residues. Germline trimming cut 4 bases from V and 4 bases from J; bases unmatched to any gene: 10. CDR1 SGHNT and CDR2 YYREEE come from the germline V gene (reference sequence). DNA of the CDR3: TGTGCCAGCAGCCGCAGGGCGGGAGGGCCCTCAGATACGCAGTATTTT. This translates into CASSRRAGGPSDTQYF.

Details on this clone: Mismatch with germline at one junction end may stem from a read error. This chain joins TRBV2 and TRBJ2-1; D possibly corresponds to TRBD2 (6 bases). The CDR3 is made up of 13 amino acids. Germline V lookup: CDR1 SNHLY, CDR2 FYNNEI. The CDR3 region is CASSVTSGPSGVF. The CDR3 nucleotides read TGTGCCAGCAGTGTAACCAGCGGGCCCTCCGGGGTCTTC.

This clone came up once. The sample carries other DNA sequences with the same CDR3. The J gene is TRBJ2-2, the V gene TRBV7-2, with D tentatively TRBD2 (6 bases). Germline V gene lookup returns CDR1 SGHTA and CDR2 FQGNSA. The CDR3 is 16 amino acids. V was shortened by 0 bases and J by 0 bases, with 8 bases between the two germline ends. This CDR3 is CASSLAGGSNTGELFF. CDR3 in DNA: TGTGCCAGCAGCTTAGCCGGGGGATCGAACACCGGGGAGCTGTTTTTT.

The chain employs TRBV9 and TRBJ2-2; TRBD1 is a possible D gene (5 bases). CDR1 and CDR2 (germline): SGDLS, YYNGEE. The V and J ends lost 4 bases and 2 bases respectively, with 12 bases between them. CDR3 length: 15 residues. The chain's CDR3 is CASSRWGGNTGELFF. Here the CDR3 DNA reads TGTGCCAGCAGCAGATGGGGCGGAAACACCGGGGAGCTGTTTTTT.

This clone appeared a single time. The V call is TRBV6-5, the J call TRBJ1-1, with no clear D. From germline, CDR1 is MNHEY and CDR2 SVGAGI. The CDR3 consists of 14 residues. The V and J ends lost 4 bases and 1 base respectively, with 10 bases between them. For the CDR3, the DNA is TGTGCCAGCAGTTGGTCTAACACGAACACTGAAGCTTTCTTT. Amino acid sequence: CASSWSNTNTEAFF.

This sequence joins TRBV18 and TRBJ1-2, with unresolved D. The V end lost 4 bases, the J end lost 6 bases, and 9 bases lay between the germline ends. The germline V gene encodes CDR1 KGHSH and CDR2 LQKENI. CDR3 length: 12 residues. CDR3 sequence reads: CASSRDKDGYTF. CDR3 sequence (DNA): TGTGCCAGCTCACGCGACAAAGATGGCTACACCTTC.

This clone was counted a few times. The CDR3 DNA reads as TGTGCCAGCAGTTTATCGATCAGGGGCTCGTCACCTAACTATGGCTACACCTTC. Its protein product is CASSLSIRGSSPNYGYTF. The chain couples TRBV27 to TRBJ1-2; weak D call: TRBD1 (6 bases). V shed 0 bases and J shed 0 bases, with 17 bases lying between them. Germline CDR1 and CDR2: MNHEY and SMNVEV (reference sequence). This CDR3 is built from 18 residues.

In nucleotides, the CDR3 is TGTGCCAGTATCTCAGCCAGGACTAGCGACTCCTACGAGCAGTACTTC. Its translation is CASISARTSDSYEQYF. The rearrangement links TRBV19 to TRBJ2-7, with 9 positions matching TRBD2. The CDR3 length is 16 residues. Unmatched junction bases numbered 10, after V lost 7 bases and J lost 0 bases. Germline-derived CDR1 and CDR2 are LNHDA and SQIVND (reference sequence).

The CDR3 sequence is CASSFSGRRETQYF. The CDR3 nucleotides are TGCGCCAGCAGCTTTTCGGGTCGGCGAGAGACCCAGTACTTC. The chain employs TRBV5-1 and TRBJ2-5; D not resolved. The CDR3 is 14 residues long. V was pared by 2 bases and J by 4 bases, with 12 bases between. The germline CDR1 and CDR2 sequences are SGHRS and YFSETQ.

This chain links TRBV6-5 with TRBJ1-2; TRBD1 agrees at 7 bases. Looked up from germline, CDR1 is MNHEY and CDR2 is SVGAGI. The CDR3 totals 13 residues. V gave up 6 bases and J gave up 4 bases; unmatched junction bases: 5. CDR3 sequence (DNA): TGTGCCAGCAGACAGGGGTTTGGCTATGGCTACACCTTC. Encoded protein: CASRQGFGYGYTF.

The chain joins TRBV18 to TRBJ1-1; 9 bases map to TRBD1. The CDR3 is 15 amino acids. Germline assignment: CDR1 KGHSH and CDR2 LQKENI. After removal of 3 bases from V and 6 bases from J, the junction contained 8 bases not matched to a gene. The CDR3 loop reads CASSPGTGTRAEAFF. The DNA for the CDR3 is TGTGCCAGCTCACCCGGGACAGGGACCAGAGCTGAAGCTTTCTTT.

The chain employs TRBV28 and TRBJ2-1, with D possibly matching TRBD2 (6 bases). The ends were cut back, 10 bases at V and 1 base at J, with 14 bases in the middle. The length of the CDR3 is 14 residues. CDR1 and CDR2 (germline): MDHEN, SYDVKM. Here the CDR3 reads CATLRGGSYNEQFF. In DNA, the CDR3 is TGTGCCACTTTACGGGGAGGATCCTACAATGAGCAGTTCTTC.

The CDR3 protein is CASSRTGRNTEAFF. As DNA, the CDR3 is TGTGCCAGCAGCCGGACAGGGCGGAACACTGAAGCTTTCTTT. The chain links TRBV13 to TRBJ1-1, with 8 positions matching TRBD1. The CDR3 runs to 14 residues. Trimming at V came to 5 bases and at J to 1 base, leaving 3 bases not matched to a gene. Germline CDR1 and CDR2: PRHDT and FYEKMQ (reference sequence).

V is TRBV7-2 and J is TRBJ1-4; D remains ambiguous. Germline CDR1 SGHTA, CDR2 FQGNSA. V lost 5 bases to trimming and J lost 7 bases, with 11 bases between them. This CDR3 comprises 13 residues. CDR3 protein: CASSPGGSEKLFF. CDR3 nucleotides: TGTGCCAGCAGCCCTGGAGGGTCTGAAAAACTGTTTTTT.

This clone was found a few times. This chain links TRBV5-1 with TRBJ1-2, with 8 bases fitting TRBD1. This CDR3 comprises 15 residues. V lost 3 bases and J lost 7; bases outside the gene matches: 11. Germline-derived CDR1 and CDR2 are SGHRS and YFSETQ. Here the CDR3 DNA reads TGCGCCAGCAGCTCGGGTGGGGACAGGACCCGTGGCTACACCTTC. It specifies CASSSGGDRTRGYTF.

The CDR3 coding sequence is TGTGCCAGCAGTTTTCTGCGGGAGGGCCCGAGCTCCTACAATGAGCAGTTCTTC. This encodes CASSFLREGPSSYNEQFF. V is TRBV27 and J is TRBJ2-1, with 9 nucleotides matching TRBD2. CDR3 length: 18 residues. The V gene's germline CDR1 is MNHEY and CDR2 SMNVEV (reference sequence). The junction had 9 bases not matched to a gene; V was cut back by 3 bases and J by 0 bases.